A single TCR beta chain is shown here with its context. The data were taken from a study of blood T cell repertoires in COVID-19. Study at large: There were acute and convalescent COVID-19 samples, and they came from the United States, Italy and Spain.

Method: immunoSEQ multiplex PCR; TCRdb's copy keeps in-frame clones and lacks some. The sample lists 25,000 to 35,000 clones, 70% to 90% occurring once. This sequence originates from a human donor in a cohort sampled during active COVID-19. Sequences were obtained from peripheral blood.

This chain's CDR3 is CASSEGGDGNQPQHF. DNA of the CDR3: TGTGCCAGCAGTGAAGGGGGGGATGGCAATCAGCCCCAGCATTTT. The chain is built from TRBV25-1 and TRBJ1-5; D may be TRBD1 (5 bases). Per germline, CDR1 MGHDK and CDR2 SYGVNS. V lost 2 bases and J lost 2, with 10 bases in between. The CDR3 has 15 amino acids.